What follows are 29 T cell receptor beta chains derived from one specimen sequenced in a study of blood T cell repertoires in COVID-19. Sequencing was performed with immunoSEQ multiplex PCR; in TCRdb, only in-frame clones are kept and a portion is missing. Of fewer than 250,000 clones listed, 82% are singletons. Sequencing was carried out using peripheral blood. The receptors shown here come from a woman aged 55-69 years with COVID-19, enrolled during active disease.

V gene TRBV29-1 combines with J gene TRBJ2-5, with D maybe TRBD2 (6 bases). V was clipped by 0 bases and J by 2 bases, with 16 bases between them. The CDR3 has 16 residues. The germline CDR1 and CDR2 sequences are SQVTM and ANQGSEA. The CDR3 region is CSVEDGGGGLQETQYF. CDR3 nucleotide sequence: TGCAGCGTTGAAGATGGGGGAGGTGGGCTGCAAGAGACCCAGTACTTC.

The chain employs TRBV5-4 and TRBJ2-3, with 11 bases lining up with TRBD2. Germline loops: CDR1 SGHNT, CDR2 YYREEE (reference sequence). The J segment lost 6 bases and the V segment lost 3 bases, leaving 9 bases of the junction unmatched. The CDR3 contains 16 residues. CDR3 amino acids: CASSSGGLAVRDTQYF. The DNA of the CDR3 is TGTGCCAGCAGCTCCGGGGGACTAGCGGTGAGGGATACGCAGTATTTT.

This sequence joins TRBV19 and TRBJ1-6, with D maybe TRBD1 (6 bases). Trimming removed 2 bases at V and 8 bases at J, with 7 bases between. The CDR3 covers 13 residues. Germline V gene sequence: CDR1 LNHDA, CDR2 SQIVND (reference sequence). For the CDR3, the DNA is TGTGCCAGTAGTATACGGACAGATTCACCCCTCCACTTT. Translating gives CASSIRTDSPLHF.

The chain has TRBV2 and TRBJ2-2, with a weak D call TRBD1 (6 bases). The V gene's germline CDR1 is SNHLY and CDR2 FYNNEI. The ends were cut back, 2 bases at V and 3 bases at J, with 10 bases in the middle. CDR3 length: 15 amino acids. CDR3 DNA: TGTGCCAGCAGTGAAACAGGGTTGGACACCGGGGAGCTGTTTTTT. It codes for CASSETGLDTGELFF.

V usage is TRBV5-1 and J usage is TRBJ1-5, with 9 bases aligning to TRBD1. The germline V gene encodes CDR1 SGHRS and CDR2 YFSETQ. V shed 4 bases, J shed 7 bases, and the junction held 9 bases outside the gene matches. CDR3 length equals 15 residues. CDR3 in amino acids: CASSPWTGEGQPQHF. The CDR3 nucleotides read TGCGCCAGCAGCCCGTGGACAGGGGAGGGGCAGCCCCAGCATTTT.

The V and J genes are TRBV7-9 and TRBJ2-3; 8 bases map to TRBD2. V was clipped by 5 bases and J by 4 bases; unmatched bases: 5. The CDR3 spans 14 residues. In germline, CDR1 is SEHNR, CDR2 FQNEAQ (reference sequence). The CDR3 reads CASSPTSVSDTQYF. The CDR3 DNA follows: TGTGCCAGCAGCCCGACTAGCGTATCAGATACGCAGTATTTT.

The chain joins TRBV6-1 to TRBJ2-1, with D possibly TRBD2 on 5 matching bases. Looked up from germline, CDR1 is MNHNS and CDR2 is SASEGT. V was pared by 1 base and J by 12 bases, with 13 bases between. The CDR3 covers 13 residues. CDR3 amino acids: CASSEETRRGQFF. Written as DNA, the CDR3 is TGTGCCAGCAGTGAAGAGACCCGACGGGGGCAGTTCTTC.

This rearrangement joins TRBV10-3 to TRBJ2-7, with TRBD2 as a possible D gene (6 bases). Germline assignment: CDR1 ENHRY and CDR2 SYGVKD. The CDR3 spans 14 residues. Trimming removed 2 bases from V and 6 bases from J, with 14 bases in between. The CDR3 DNA follows: TGTGCCATCAGTGAGAGGAGGGGCGACGCCGAGCAGTACTTC. Translated, it gives CAISERRGDAEQYF.

This clone was counted a single time. The genes are TRBV7-2 and TRBJ2-7; TRBD2 is a possible D gene (7 bases). Trimming removed 5 bases from V and 9 bases from J, with 17 bases in between. This CDR3 has 13 residues. Germline loops: CDR1 SGHTA, CDR2 FQGNSA. CDR3 loop: CASSQMRGGGQYV. The CDR3 DNA is TGTGCCAGCAGCCAGATGAGGGGGGGAGGGCAGTACGTC.

The chain couples TRBV4-2 to TRBJ2-5, with 9 nucleotides matching TRBD1. Germline assignment: CDR1 LGHNA and CDR2 YNFKEQ. CDR3 length: 15 amino acids. V lost 3 bases to trimming and J lost 5 bases; unmatched junction nucleotides: 7. The CDR3 sequence is CASSQIQGAQETQYF. Written as DNA, the CDR3 is TGTGCCAGCAGCCAGATACAGGGGGCCCAGGAGACCCAGTACTTC.

This chain connects TRBV7-8 to TRBJ1-4, with D possibly TRBD1 on 6 matching bases. The germline V gene has CDR1 SGHVS and CDR2 FQNEAQ. The CDR3 is 15 residues long. With 4 bases removed from V and 4 bases from J, the gap between germline ends came to 13 bases. The CDR3 region is CASSSLGQLNEKLFF. The CDR3, as DNA: TGTGCCAGCAGCTCCCTCGGACAGCTTAATGAAAAACTGTTTTTT. The entire variable domain, with the rest obtained from reference TRBV7-8 and TRBJ1-4, is as follows: GAGVSQSPRYKVAKRGQDVALRCDPISGHVSLFWYQQALGQGPEFLTYFQNEAQLDKSGLPSDRFFAERPEGSVSTLKIQRTQQEDSAVYLCASSSLGQLNEKLFFGSGTQLSVL.

The chain is built from TRBV7-9 and TRBJ2-1; D is ambiguous. The germline V gene encodes CDR1 SEHNR and CDR2 FQNEAQ (reference sequence). The CDR3 is 14 residues long. Deletions cut 5 bases from V and 5 bases from J, with 13 bases between. CDR3 nucleotides: TGTGCCAGCAGCGCGAGATCTCAAAACAATGAGCAGTTCTTC. This gives the protein CASSARSQNNEQFF.

V usage is TRBV3-1 (or the pseudogene TRBV3-2) and J usage is TRBJ2-3; TRBD2 agrees at 8 bases. With V trimmed by 1 base and J by 6 bases, 3 bases remained unmatched. The CDR3 runs 14 residues. From germline, CDR1 is LGHDT and CDR2 YNNKEL (reference sequence). CDR3 region: CASSQASGGDTQYF. The DNA of the CDR3 is TGTGCCAGCAGCCAAGCCAGCGGGGGCGATACGCAGTATTTT.

This chain connects TRBV7-9 to TRBJ2-1; 10 bases agree with TRBD2. The trim removed 1 base at V and 5 bases at J, leaving 14 bases unmatched. The CDR3 contains 19 residues. The germline V gene has CDR1 SEHNR and CDR2 FQNEAQ (reference sequence). The CDR3 reads CASSLGSGLAVTSDNEQFF. The CDR3 DNA reads as TGTGCCAGCAGCTTAGGTTCCGGACTAGCGGTTACATCGGACAATGAGCAGTTCTTC.

This chain joins TRBV11-2 and TRBJ1-3; D is unresolved. V was cut by 1 base and J by 4 bases, with 14 bases left in between. CDR1 SGHAT and CDR2 FQNNGV come from the germline V gene. CDR3 length equals 16 residues. The CDR3: CASSLGGPGVGNTIYF. CDR3 DNA sequence: TGTGCCAGCAGCTTAGGTGGGCCCGGGGTCGGAAACACCATATATTTT.

This chain links TRBV3-1 (or the pseudogene TRBV3-2) with TRBJ1-6; D is ambiguous. From germline, CDR1 is LGHDT and CDR2 YNNKEL (reference sequence). The CDR3 sequence is 16 residues long. Trimming took 4 bases from V and 8 from J, leaving 18 bases between them. The DNA for the CDR3 is TGTGCCAGCAGCCGGAGTGCGGCGGAGGGTCATTCACCCCTCCACTTT. Translating gives CASSRSAAEGHSPLHF.

The table lists this clone with many counts. The V and J genes are TRBV19 and TRBJ1-5; D uncertain. The germline gives CDR1 LNHDA, CDR2 SQIVND (reference sequence). V dropped 3 bases and J dropped 7 bases, with 13 bases sitting between them. This CDR3 spans 14 amino acids. CDR3: CASSIGLAGQPQHF. The CDR3 nucleotides read TGTGCCAGTAGTATCGGCCTCGCAGGCCAGCCCCAGCATTTT.

The chain employs TRBV6-5 and TRBJ1-2; D is unclear. This CDR3 is built from 14 residues. In germline, CDR1 is MNHEY, CDR2 SVGAGI. With 0 bases removed from V and 3 bases from J, the gap between germline ends came to 8 bases. The CDR3 nucleotides are TGTGCCAGCAGTTACTCTCGGGTTTACTATGGCTACACCTTC. Translated, it gives CASSYSRVYYGYTF.

Here the CDR3 reads CASSKQGGGNSPLHF. CDR3 DNA sequence: TGTGCCAGCAGTAAACAGGGGGGAGGTAATTCACCCCTCCACTTT. The chain employs TRBV2 and TRBJ1-6; 8 bases match TRBD1. V shed 5 bases, J shed 6 bases, and the junction held 6 bases outside the gene matches. Germline V gene sequence: CDR1 SNHLY, CDR2 FYNNEI. The CDR3 is 15 amino acids.

The gene calls are TRBV11-2 and TRBJ1-4, with 7 bases fitting TRBD1. The germline V gene encodes CDR1 SGHAT and CDR2 FQNNGV. Trimming took 5 bases from V and 5 from J; bases not matched to a gene: 14. CDR3 length: 17 residues. CDR3 coding DNA: TGTGCCAGCAGCAGTCCAGGGGGGACCTCGGGGAATGAAAAACTGTTTTTT. Amino acids: CASSSPGGTSGNEKLFF.

This chain joins TRBV9 and TRBJ1-2; 7 bases align to TRBD1. In germline, CDR1 is SGDLS, CDR2 YYNGEE. With V trimmed by 0 bases and J by 5 bases, 7 bases remained unmatched. The CDR3 sequence is 15 residues long. Here the CDR3 DNA reads TGTGCCAGCAGCGTAGGAAACAGGGGAACATATGGCTACACCTTC. Translation: CASSVGNRGTYGYTF.

Only a few counts were recorded for this clone. The chain has TRBV6-2 or TRBV6-3 and TRBJ2-7, with 7 bases aligning to TRBD2. V gave up 2 bases and J gave up 0 bases; unmatched junction bases: 4. This CDR3 has 15 residues. CDR1 is MNHEY and CDR2 is SVGEGT in the germline V gene. This chain's CDR3 is CASSYDLAASYEQYF. CDR3 DNA: TGTGCCAGCAGTTACGATCTAGCGGCCTCCTACGAGCAGTACTTC.

This chain links TRBV6-2 or TRBV6-3 with TRBJ2-3, with 7 positions matching TRBD1. This CDR3 region has 16 residues. The V gene's germline CDR1 is MNHEY and CDR2 SVGEGT. Losses at the gene ends were 0 bases for V and 4 bases for J; bases not matched to a gene: 7. This CDR3 is CASSYSSRGRADTQYF. CDR3 sequence (DNA): TGTGCCAGCAGTTACTCGTCTAGGGGGCGCGCAGATACGCAGTATTTT.

The chain recombines TRBV9 with TRBJ2-1; the match to TRBD2 covers 7 bases. Germline V gene sequence: CDR1 SGDLS, CDR2 YYNGEE. V shed 3 bases, J shed 7 bases, and the junction held 13 bases outside the gene matches. This CDR3 has 16 amino acids. DNA for the CDR3: TGTGCCAGCAGCGAGCTACAAGCGGGATATGGTAATGAGCAGTTCTTC. Translated, it gives CASSELQAGYGNEQFF.

V is TRBV6-5 and J is TRBJ1-2; 8 nucleotides agree with TRBD1. CDR3 length equals 14 residues. Germline V gene data show CDR1 as MNHEY and CDR2 as SVGAGI. Trimming cost V 4 bases and J 8 bases; bases outside gene matches: 9. CDR3 DNA sequence: TGTGCCAGCAGTTCAGTCCAGGGGGCAGGAGGCTACACCTTC. Translated, it gives CASSSVQGAGGYTF.

The chain uses TRBV19 and TRBJ2-3; 9 positions agree with TRBD2. V lost 3 bases and J lost 3; bases outside the gene matches: 4. Looked up from germline, CDR1 is LNHDA and CDR2 is SQIVND (reference sequence). The CDR3 runs 15 residues. The CDR3 DNA reads TGTGCCAGTAGTATCGCCCTAGCGGGAACAGATACGCAGTATTTT. Its translation is CASSIALAGTDTQYF.

The table lists this clone with a few counts. The gene calls are TRBV11-2 and TRBJ1-2; 7 nucleotides match TRBD1. The germline gives CDR1 SGHAT, CDR2 FQNNGV. The CDR3 totals 15 residues. V dropped 1 base and J dropped 5; count of bases not matched to a gene: 7. The CDR3 protein is CASSLAATGDYGYTF. In DNA form, the CDR3 reads TGTGCCAGCAGCTTAGCTGCTACAGGGGATTATGGCTACACCTTC.

This clone was recorded only once. The rearrangement uses TRBV9 and TRBJ2-3; 7 nucleotides align to TRBD1. J was trimmed by 2 bases and V by 4 bases; bases with no gene match: 7. Germline CDR1 SGDLS, CDR2 YYNGEE. The CDR3 sequence is 15 residues long. CDR3 sequence: CASSKVGGTTDTQYF. CDR3 DNA sequence: TGTGCCAGCAGCAAAGTAGGGGGCACCACAGATACGCAGTATTTT.

V gene TRBV6-2 or TRBV6-3 combines with J gene TRBJ2-1; possible D gene TRBD2, 6 bases. The CDR3 extends over 15 amino acids. The germline gives CDR1 MNHEY, CDR2 SVGEGT. The V end was cut by 3 bases, the J end by 0 bases, with 9 bases between. CDR3: CASSYDGSSYNEQFF. CDR3 coding DNA: TGTGCCAGCAGTTATGACGGGAGCTCCTACAATGAGCAGTTCTTC.